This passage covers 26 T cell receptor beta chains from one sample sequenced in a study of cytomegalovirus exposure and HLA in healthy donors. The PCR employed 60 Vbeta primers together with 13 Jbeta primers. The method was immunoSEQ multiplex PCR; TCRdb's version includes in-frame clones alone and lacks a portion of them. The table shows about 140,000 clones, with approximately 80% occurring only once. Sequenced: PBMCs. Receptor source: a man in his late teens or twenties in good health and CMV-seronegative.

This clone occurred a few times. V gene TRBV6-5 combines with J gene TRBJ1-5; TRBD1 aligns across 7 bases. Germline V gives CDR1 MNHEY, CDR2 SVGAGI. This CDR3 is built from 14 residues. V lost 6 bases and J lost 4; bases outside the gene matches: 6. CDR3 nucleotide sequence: TGTGCCAGCAGAAGGGGGACAGCAAATCAGCCCCAGCATTTT. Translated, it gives CASRRGTANQPQHF.

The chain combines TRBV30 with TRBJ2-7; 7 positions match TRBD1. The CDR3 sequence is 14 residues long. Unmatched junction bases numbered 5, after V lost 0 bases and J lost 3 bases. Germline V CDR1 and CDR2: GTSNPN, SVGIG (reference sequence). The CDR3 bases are TGTGCCTGGAGTGTAACAGGGGCACACTACGAGCAGTACTTC. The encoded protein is CAWSVTGAHYEQYF.

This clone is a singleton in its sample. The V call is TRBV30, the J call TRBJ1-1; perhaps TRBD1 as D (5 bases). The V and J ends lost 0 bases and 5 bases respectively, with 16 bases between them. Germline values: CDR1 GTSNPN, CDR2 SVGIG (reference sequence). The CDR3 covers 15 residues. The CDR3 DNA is TGTGCCTGGAGTGTACGGAGGGGACCAGCGACTGAAGCTTTCTTT. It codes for CAWSVRRGPATEAFF. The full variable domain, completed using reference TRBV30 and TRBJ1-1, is SQTIHQWPATLVQPVGSPLSLECTVEGTSNPNLYWYRQAAGRGLQLLFYSVGIGQISSEVPQNLSASRPQDRQFILSSKKLLLSDSGFYLCAWSVRRGPATEAFFGQGTRLTVV.

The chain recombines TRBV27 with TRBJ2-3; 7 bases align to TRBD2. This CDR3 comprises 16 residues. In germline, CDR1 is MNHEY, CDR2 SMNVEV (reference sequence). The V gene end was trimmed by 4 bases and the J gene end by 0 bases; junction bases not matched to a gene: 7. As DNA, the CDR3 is TGTGCCAGCAGTTCCCTAGCGGATCGTAGCACAGATACGCAGTATTTT. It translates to CASSSLADRSTDTQYF.

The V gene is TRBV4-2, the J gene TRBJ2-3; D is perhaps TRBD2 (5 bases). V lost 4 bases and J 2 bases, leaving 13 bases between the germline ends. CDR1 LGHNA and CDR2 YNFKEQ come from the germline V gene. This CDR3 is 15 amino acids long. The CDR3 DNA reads TGTGCCAGCAGCCCCGGACTTATTCCCACAGATACGCAGTATTTT. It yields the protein CASSPGLIPTDTQYF.

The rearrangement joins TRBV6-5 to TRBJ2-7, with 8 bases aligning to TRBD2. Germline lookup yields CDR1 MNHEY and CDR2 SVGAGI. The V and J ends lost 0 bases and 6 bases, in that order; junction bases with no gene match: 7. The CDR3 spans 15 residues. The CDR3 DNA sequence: TGTGCCAGCAGTTACTCGACGGGGGGGGCCCCCGAGCAGTACTTC. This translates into CASSYSTGGAPEQYF.

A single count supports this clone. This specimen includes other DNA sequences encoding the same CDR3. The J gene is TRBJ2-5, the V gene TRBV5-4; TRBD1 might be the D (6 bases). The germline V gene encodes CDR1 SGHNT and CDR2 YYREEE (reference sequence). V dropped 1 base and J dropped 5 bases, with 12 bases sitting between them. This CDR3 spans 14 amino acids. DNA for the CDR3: TGTGCCAGCAGCTTGAAACAGGGATGGGAGACCCAGTACTTC. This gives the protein CASSLKQGWETQYF.

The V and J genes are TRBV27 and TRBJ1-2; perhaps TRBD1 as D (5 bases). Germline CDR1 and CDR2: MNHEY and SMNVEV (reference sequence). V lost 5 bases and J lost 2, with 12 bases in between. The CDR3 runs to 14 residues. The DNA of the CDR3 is TGTGCCAGCAGTCCCGGGGGGGAGAACTATGGCTACACCTTC. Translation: CASSPGGENYGYTF.

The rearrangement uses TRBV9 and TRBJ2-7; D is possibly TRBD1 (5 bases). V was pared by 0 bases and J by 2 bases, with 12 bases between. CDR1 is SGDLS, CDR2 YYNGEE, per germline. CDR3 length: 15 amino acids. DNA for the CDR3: TGTGCCAGCAGCGTAGAGCCAGGGTTGACCTACGAGCAGTACTTC. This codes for CASSVEPGLTYEQYF.

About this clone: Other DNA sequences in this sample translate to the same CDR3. DNA of the CDR3: TGCGCCAGCAGTGTCCCAAGCCTAGCAAATTCACCCCTCCACTTT. As protein: CASSVPSLANSPLHF. The chain combines TRBV4-1 with TRBJ1-6; D unclear. Trimming cost V 6 bases and J 7 bases, with 16 bases left between them. Germline-derived CDR1 and CDR2 are MGHRA and YSYEKL. The CDR3 consists of 15 residues.

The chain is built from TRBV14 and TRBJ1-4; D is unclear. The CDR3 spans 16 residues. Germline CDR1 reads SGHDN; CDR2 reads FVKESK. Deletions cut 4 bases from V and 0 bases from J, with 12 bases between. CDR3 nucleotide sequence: TGTGCCAGCAGCCCACGGGTGCTCGCAACTAATGAAAAACTGTTTTTT. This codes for CASSPRVLATNEKLFF.

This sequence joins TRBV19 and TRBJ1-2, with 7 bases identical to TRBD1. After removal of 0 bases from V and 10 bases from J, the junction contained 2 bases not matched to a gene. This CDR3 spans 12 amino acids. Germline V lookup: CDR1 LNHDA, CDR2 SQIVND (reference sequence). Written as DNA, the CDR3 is TGTGCCAGTAGTATAGAGGACAGGCTCTACACCTTC. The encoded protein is CASSIEDRLYTF.

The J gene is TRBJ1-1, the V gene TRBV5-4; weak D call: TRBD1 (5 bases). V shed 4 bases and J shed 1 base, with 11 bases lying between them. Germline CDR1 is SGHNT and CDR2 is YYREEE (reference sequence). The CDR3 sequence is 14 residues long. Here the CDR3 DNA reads TGTGCCAGCAGCCGGGACGGGGGGAACACTGAAGCTTTCTTT. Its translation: CASSRDGGNTEAFF. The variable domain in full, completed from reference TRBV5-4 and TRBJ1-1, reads ETGVTQSPTHLIKTRGQQVTLRCSSQSGHNTVSWYQQALGQGPQFIFQYYREEENGRGNFPPRFSGLQFPNYSSELNVNALELDDSALYLCASSRDGGNTEAFFGQGTRLTVV.

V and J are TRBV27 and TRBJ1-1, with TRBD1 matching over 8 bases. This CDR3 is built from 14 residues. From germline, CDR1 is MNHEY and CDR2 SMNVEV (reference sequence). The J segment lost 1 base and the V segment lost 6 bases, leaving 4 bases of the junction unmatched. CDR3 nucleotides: TGTGCCAGCAGCCGACAGGGGAGGAACACTGAAGCTTTCTTT. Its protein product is CASSRQGRNTEAFF.

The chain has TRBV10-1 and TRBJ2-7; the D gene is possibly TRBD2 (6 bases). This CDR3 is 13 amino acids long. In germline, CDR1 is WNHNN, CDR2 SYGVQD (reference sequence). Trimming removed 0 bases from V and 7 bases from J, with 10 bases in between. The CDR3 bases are TGCGCCAGCAGTGAGTCAGGTGGGGGGGAGCAGTACTTC. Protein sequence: CASSESGGGEQYF.

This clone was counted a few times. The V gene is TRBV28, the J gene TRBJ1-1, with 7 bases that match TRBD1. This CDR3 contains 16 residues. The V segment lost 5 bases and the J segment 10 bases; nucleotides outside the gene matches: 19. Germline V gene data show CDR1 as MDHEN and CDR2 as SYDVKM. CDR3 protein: CASSPTFPTRTGRAFF. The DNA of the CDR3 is TGTGCCAGCAGTCCCACTTTCCCTACTCGGACAGGCAGAGCTTTCTTT.

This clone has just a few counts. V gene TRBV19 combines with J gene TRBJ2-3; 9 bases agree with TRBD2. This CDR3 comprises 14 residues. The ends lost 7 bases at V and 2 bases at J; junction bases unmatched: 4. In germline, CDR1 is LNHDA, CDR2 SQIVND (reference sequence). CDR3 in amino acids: CASTSGVYTDTQYF. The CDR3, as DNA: TGTGCCAGTACTAGCGGGGTCTACACAGATACGCAGTATTTT.

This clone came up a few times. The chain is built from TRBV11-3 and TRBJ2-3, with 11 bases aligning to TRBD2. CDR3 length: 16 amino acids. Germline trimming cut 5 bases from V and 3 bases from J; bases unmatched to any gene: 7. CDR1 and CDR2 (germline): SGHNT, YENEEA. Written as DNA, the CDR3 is TGTGCCAGCAGCCCCCGACTAGCGGGGCCAACAGATACGCAGTATTTT. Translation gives CASSPRLAGPTDTQYF.

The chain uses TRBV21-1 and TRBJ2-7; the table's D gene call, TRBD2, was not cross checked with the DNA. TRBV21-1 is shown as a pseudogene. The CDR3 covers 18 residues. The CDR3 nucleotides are TGTGCCAGCAGCAAAGTAGGTGGTGTGACTAGCGGGAGAAACGAGCAGTACTTC. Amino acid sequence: CASSKVGGVTSGRNEQYF.

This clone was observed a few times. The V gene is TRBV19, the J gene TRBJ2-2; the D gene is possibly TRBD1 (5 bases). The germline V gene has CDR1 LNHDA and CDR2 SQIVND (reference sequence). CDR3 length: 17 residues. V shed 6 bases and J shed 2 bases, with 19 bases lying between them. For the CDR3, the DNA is TGTGCCAGTAGGCCCAAACTCGCAGGGCCTAACACCGGGGAGCTGTTTTTT. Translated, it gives CASRPKLAGPNTGELFF.

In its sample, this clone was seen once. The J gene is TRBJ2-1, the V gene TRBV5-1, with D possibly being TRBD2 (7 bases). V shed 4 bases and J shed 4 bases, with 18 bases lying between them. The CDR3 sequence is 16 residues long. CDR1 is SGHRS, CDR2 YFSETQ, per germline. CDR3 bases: TGCGCCAGCAGCCATCGTCGGGGGGCCCGTTACAATGAGCAGTTCTTC. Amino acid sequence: CASSHRRGARYNEQFF. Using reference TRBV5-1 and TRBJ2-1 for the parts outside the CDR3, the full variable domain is KAGVTQTPRYLIKTRGQQVTLSCSPISGHRSVSWYQQTPGQGLQFLFEYFSETQRNKGNFPGRFSGRQFSNSRSEMNVSTLELGDSALYLCASSHRRGARYNEQFFGPGTRLTVL.

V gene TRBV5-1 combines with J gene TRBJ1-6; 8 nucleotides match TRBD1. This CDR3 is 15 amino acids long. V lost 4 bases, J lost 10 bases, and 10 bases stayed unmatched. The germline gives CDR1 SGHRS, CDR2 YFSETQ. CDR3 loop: CASSPDRAAVSPLHF. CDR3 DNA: TGCGCCAGCAGCCCGGACAGGGCGGCGGTCTCACCCCTCCACTTT.

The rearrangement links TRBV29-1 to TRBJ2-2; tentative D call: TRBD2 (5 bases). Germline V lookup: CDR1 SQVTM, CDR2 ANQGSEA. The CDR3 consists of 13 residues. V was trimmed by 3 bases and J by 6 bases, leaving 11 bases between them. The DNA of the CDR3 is TGCAGCGTTGACCGACCGGACTCCGGGGAGCTGTTTTTT. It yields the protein CSVDRPDSGELFF.

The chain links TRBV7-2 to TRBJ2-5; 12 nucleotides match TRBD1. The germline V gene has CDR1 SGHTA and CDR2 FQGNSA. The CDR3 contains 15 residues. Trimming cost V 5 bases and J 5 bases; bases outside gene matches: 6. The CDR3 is CASSQGTGGAETQYF. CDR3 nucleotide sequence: TGTGCCAGCAGCCAGGGGACAGGGGGCGCGGAGACCCAGTACTTC.

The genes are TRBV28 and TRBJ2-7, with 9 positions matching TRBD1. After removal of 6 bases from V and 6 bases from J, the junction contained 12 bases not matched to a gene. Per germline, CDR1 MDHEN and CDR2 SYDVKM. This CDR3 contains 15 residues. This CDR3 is CASSTTGTGLSEQYF. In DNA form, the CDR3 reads TGTGCCAGCAGCACGACCGGGACAGGGCTTTCCGAGCAGTACTTC.

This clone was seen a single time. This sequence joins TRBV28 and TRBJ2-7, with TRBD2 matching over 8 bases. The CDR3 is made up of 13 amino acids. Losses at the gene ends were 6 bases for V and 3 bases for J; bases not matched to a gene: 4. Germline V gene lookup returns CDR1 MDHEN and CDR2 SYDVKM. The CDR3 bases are TGTGCCAGCAGGTTGACTAGCGACTACGAGCAGTACTTC. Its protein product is CASRLTSDYEQYF.